This T cell receptor beta chain was captured by sequencing in a study of blood T cells in healthy people across ages (dated by TCRdb to between 2014 and 2017). Context from the whole study: Template switching captured roughly one uniquely barcoded TCR beta cDNA molecule per two T cells in model experiments. For two donors (one aged 18 to 29 and one aged 80 or older), the study analyzed two additional independent replicas of 1 million unique cDNA reads from the same blood draw. Four age groups were formed from the donors: young (average approximately 16 years), middle-aged (approximately 41), aged (about 62) and long-lived (less than 85). Donors of different ages were randomly distributed across sequencing lanes to avoid experimental bias. To track age-related changes in TCR beta repertoire diversity, the study relied on deep sequencing normalized with unique cDNA molecular identifiers. Study-wide findings and limitations: Donor CMV infection status was unknown, potentially confounding age-related changes in expanded clonotypes. Compared with the aged group, the long-lived group had more naive CD4+ T cells, fewer expanded clones and increased TCR diversity, suggesting age selection. Conclusive comparison of naive and antigen-experienced compartments was prevented by the profiling of bulk unsorted PBMCs. As age increased, observed TCR beta diversity per million T cells dropped in a roughly linear way, and a significant reduction was already evident by age 40. Observed TCR beta diversity correlated strongly with the percentage of naive T cells measured by flow cytometry. Estimates of total diversity from one million sequenced T cells were regarded as lower bounds and underestimates.

This clonotype has only one observation. It has no known antigen specificity. Per-base qualities were not stored, and no clone one base away is much larger. Trimming at the junction amounts to 5 bases on V and 7 bases on J, and the germline ends lie 12 bases apart. The germline V gene sets CDR1 to ENHRY and CDR2 to SYGVKD. Inclusive of the bounding cysteine and phenylalanine, the CDR3 is 14 residues long. Left in the record is the CDR3 DNA by itself, 42 bases read in frame from the first base. The library was generated by 5' RACE. Sequencer: Illumina HiSeq 2500. A second PCR of roughly 7 to 12 cycles was run with a J-beta primer mix and a sample-barcoded 5' primer. A unique molecular identifier was introduced onto each TCR beta cDNA molecule by a template-switch 5' adaptor carrying 12 random nucleotides. Each sample yielded at least 3 million CDR3-containing paired-end reads. First-strand cDNA synthesis was performed from all RNA using the Mint cDNA synthesis kit, with priming by a TRBC-specific oligonucleotide. All cDNA was treated with uracil-DNA glycosylase and then went through a first 18-cycle PCR with the universal primers M1SS and BC2_uni_R. From the authors' description of their analysis: For normalization, 1 million high-quality reads were randomly selected from each sample, with every read carrying a distinct molecular identifier. Reads with shared molecular identifiers were discarded instead of being binned into consensus sequences. CDR3 identification, clonotype clustering and error correction used MiTCR with a Q25 quality threshold and the strictest error-elimination algorithm. A nonparametric unseen species model with Euler transformation was used to estimate lower-bound total TCR beta diversity. In TCRdb, the public reads were trimmed at Q25 with fastp and aligned with MiXCR, with productive beta chains retained. All rows with the same CDR3 protein become a single entry with the most common DNA and genes. What appears here as the V and J calls and clone size reflects TCRdb's work, not the paper's. The sample includes 1.5 million to 2 million distinct CDR3 sequences, with about 49% observed a single time. The ten largest clones add up to less than 2.5% of the sample.

The donors were a few dozen Caucasian individuals from Russia, aged 6 to 90 years, who were systemically healthy. Each donor gave ten milliliters of peripheral blood, collected into EDTA-treated Vacutainer tubes. Ficoll-Paque density-gradient centrifugation was used to isolate PBMCs, with at least 6.5 million per sample. Total RNA was extracted from PBMCs with Trizol reagent, with at least 6 micrograms obtained per sample. The percentages of naive CD45RAhigh/CD27high T cells were determined by flow cytometry on a PBMC aliquot from every donor. This sequence was found in a woman aged 40 to 49 in good health. Material: blood. In this chain, TRBV10-3 is recombined with TRBJ1-6; perhaps TRBD1 is the D gene, with 5 bases matching. The nucleotides are TGTGCCATCAGTAAGGGACCGATAAATTCACCCCTCCACTTT. The encoded protein is CAISKGPINSPLHF.